The 5 T cell receptor beta chains below were found in one sample sequenced in a study of CD8+ T cells in alopecia areata. The treatment was: oral pan-JAK inhibitor, 5-10 mg twice daily. Sequencing templates came from extracted RNA that was reverse transcribed into cDNA. The table came from immunoSEQ multiplex PCR; TCRdb's copy has only in-frame clones and leaves some out. The sample gives 150,000 to 200,000 clones, approximately 62% of which show up once; about 14% is in the top ten. Here the sequenced sample was CD4+ T cells sorted from blood, taken at week 24, from a patient treated with tofacitinib. These receptors all stem from a human donor with alopecia areata.

V is TRBV7-9 and J is TRBJ2-7; D gene ambiguous. This CDR3 comprises 12 residues. The V gene lost 8 bases and the J gene lost 5 bases, with 13 bases spanning the gap. CDR1 and CDR2 from the germline V gene are SEHNR and FQNEAQ (reference sequence). The CDR3 coding sequence is TGTGCCAGCTCTCTGTACGGAAACGAGCAGTACTTC. It yields the protein CASSLYGNEQYF.

The gene calls are TRBV6-5 and TRBJ2-7; maybe TRBD1 (5 bases). The V and J ends lost 0 bases and 6 bases respectively, with 15 bases between them. Germline-derived CDR1 and CDR2 are MNHEY and SVGAGI. This CDR3 region has 15 residues. The CDR3, as DNA: TGTGCCAGCAGTTACTCGGGGCAGAACCCTGTCGAGCAGTACTTC. It codes for CASSYSGQNPVEQYF.

V usage is TRBV4-2 and J usage is TRBJ2-3; TRBD1 matches at 8 bases. The length of the CDR3 is 17 residues. With 4 bases clipped from V and 1 base from J, the junction kept 10 bases outside the gene matches. Germline CDR1 and CDR2: LGHNA and YNFKEQ. The CDR3 DNA is TGTGCCAGCAGCCCTTGGACAGGGATGGAGGGCACAGATACGCAGTATTTT. It encodes CASSPWTGMEGTDTQYF.

This sequence joins TRBV29-1 and TRBJ2-4; 7 bases align to TRBD2. The CDR3 spans 15 residues. Germline CDR1 SQVTM, CDR2 ANQGSEA. V lost 5 bases and J lost 0; bases outside the gene matches: 7. The CDR3 spells CSVRGLPIAKNIQYF. The CDR3 DNA reads as TGCAGCGTTCGGGGACTACCCATAGCCAAAAACATTCAGTACTTC.

In this sample, this clone turned up once. This chain connects TRBV9 to TRBJ2-3; possible D gene TRBD2, 5 bases. This CDR3 spans 15 amino acids. Trimming took 0 bases from V and 0 from J, leaving 8 bases between them. Germline V gene lookup returns CDR1 SGDLS and CDR2 YYNGEE. The CDR3 DNA reads as TGTGCCAGCAGCGTAGCGGGAACTAGCACAGATACGCAGTATTTT. This encodes CASSVAGTSTDTQYF.